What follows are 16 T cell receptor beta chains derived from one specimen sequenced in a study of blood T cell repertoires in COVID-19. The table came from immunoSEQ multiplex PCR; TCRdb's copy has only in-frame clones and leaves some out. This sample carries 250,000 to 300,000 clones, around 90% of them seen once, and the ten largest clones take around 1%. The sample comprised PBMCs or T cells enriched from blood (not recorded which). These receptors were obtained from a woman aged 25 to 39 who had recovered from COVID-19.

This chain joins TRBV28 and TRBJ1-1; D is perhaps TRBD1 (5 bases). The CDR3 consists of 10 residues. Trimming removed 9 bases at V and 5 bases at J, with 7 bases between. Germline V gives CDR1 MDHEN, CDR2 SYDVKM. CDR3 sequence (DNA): TGTGCCAGTAAGGGGACTGAAGCTTTCTTT. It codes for CASKGTEAFF. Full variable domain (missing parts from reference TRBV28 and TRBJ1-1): DVKVTQSSRYLVKRTGEKVFLECVQDMDHENMFWYRQDPGLGLRLIYFSYDVKMKEKGDIPEGYSVSREKKERFSLILESASTNQTSMYLCASKGTEAFFGQGTRLTVV.

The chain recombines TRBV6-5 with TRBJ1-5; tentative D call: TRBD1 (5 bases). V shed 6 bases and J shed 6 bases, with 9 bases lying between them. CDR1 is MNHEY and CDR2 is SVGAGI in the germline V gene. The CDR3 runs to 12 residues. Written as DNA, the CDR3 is TGTGCCAGCAGAAGGGGAAGTCAGCCCCAGCATTTT. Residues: CASRRGSQPQHF.

CDR3 loop: CASYGTGGHEQFF. The CDR3 nucleotides read TGCGCCAGCTACGGGACAGGGGGCCATGAGCAGTTCTTC. The V call is TRBV5-1, the J call TRBJ2-1; 12 bases align to TRBD1. The CDR3 is made up of 13 amino acids. Trimming removed 7 bases from V and 8 bases from J; junction bases left unmatched: 4. In germline, CDR1 is SGHRS, CDR2 YFSETQ.

CDR3 coding DNA: TGTGCCAGCAGCCTTCCCTACAATGAGCAGTTCTTC. It encodes CASSLPYNEQFF. The J gene is TRBJ2-1, the V gene TRBV12-3 or TRBV12-4, with D uncertain. V was cut by 6 bases and J by 2 bases, with 5 bases left in between. The CDR3 covers 12 residues.

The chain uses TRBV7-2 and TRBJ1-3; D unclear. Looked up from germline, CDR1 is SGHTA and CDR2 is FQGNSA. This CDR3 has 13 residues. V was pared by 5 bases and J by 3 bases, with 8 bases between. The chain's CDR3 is CASSPYNGNTIYF. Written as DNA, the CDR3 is TGTGCCAGCAGCCCCTATAATGGAAACACCATATATTTT.

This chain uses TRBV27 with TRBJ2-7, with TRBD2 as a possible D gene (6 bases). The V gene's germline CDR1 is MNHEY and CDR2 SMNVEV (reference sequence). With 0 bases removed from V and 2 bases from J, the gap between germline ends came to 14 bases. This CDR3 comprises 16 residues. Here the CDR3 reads CASSLSRGRTTYEQYF. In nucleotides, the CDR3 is TGTGCCAGCAGTTTATCGCGGGGACGGACGACCTACGAGCAGTACTTC.

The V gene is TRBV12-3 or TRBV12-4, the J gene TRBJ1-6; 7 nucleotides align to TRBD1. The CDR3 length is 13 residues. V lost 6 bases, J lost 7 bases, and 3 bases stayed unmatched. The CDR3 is CASRTTGNSPLHF. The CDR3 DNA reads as TGTGCCAGCAGGACGACAGGGAATTCACCCCTCCACTTT.

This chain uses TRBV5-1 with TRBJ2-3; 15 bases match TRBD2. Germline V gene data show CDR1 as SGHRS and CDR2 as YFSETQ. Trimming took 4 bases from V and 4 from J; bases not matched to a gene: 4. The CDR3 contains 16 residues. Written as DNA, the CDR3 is TGCGCCAGCAGCCCGGGGACTAGCGGGAGGCCAGATACGCAGTATTTT. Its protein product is CASSPGTSGRPDTQYF.

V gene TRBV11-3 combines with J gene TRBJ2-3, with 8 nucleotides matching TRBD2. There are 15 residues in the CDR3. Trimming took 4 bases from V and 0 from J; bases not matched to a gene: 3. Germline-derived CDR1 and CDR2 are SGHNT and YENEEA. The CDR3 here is CASSSTSGSTDTQYF. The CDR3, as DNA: TGTGCCAGCAGCTCCACTAGCGGTAGCACAGATACGCAGTATTTT.

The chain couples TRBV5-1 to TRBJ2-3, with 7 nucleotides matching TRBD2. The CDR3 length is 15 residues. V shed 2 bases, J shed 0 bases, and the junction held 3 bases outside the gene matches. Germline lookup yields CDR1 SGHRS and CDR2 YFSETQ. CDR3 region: CASSFIAGSTDTQYF. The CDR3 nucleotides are TGCGCCAGCAGCTTTATAGCGGGTAGCACAGATACGCAGTATTTT.

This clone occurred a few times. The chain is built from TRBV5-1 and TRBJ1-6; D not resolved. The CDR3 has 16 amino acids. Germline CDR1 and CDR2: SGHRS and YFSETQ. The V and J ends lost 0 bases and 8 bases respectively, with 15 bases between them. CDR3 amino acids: CASSLDPGVGHSPLHF. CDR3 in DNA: TGCGCCAGCAGCTTGGACCCCGGGGTTGGACATTCACCCCTCCACTTT. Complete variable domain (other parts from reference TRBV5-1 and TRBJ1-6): KAGVTQTPRYLIKTRGQQVTLSCSPISGHRSVSWYQQTPGQGLQFLFEYFSETQRNKGNFPGRFSGRQFSNSRSEMNVSTLELGDSALYLCASSLDPGVGHSPLHFGNGTRLTVT.

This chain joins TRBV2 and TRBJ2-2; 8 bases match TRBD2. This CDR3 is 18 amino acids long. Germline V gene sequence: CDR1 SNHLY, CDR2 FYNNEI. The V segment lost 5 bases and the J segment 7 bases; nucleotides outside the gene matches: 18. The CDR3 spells CASSNTLAGLGGIGELFF. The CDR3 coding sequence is TGTGCCAGCAGTAACACCCTTGCGGGACTAGGCGGAATCGGGGAGCTGTTTTTT.

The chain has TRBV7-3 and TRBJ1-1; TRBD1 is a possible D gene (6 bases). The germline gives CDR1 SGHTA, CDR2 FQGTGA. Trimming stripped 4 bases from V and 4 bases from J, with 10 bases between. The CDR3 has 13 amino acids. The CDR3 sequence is CASSSGVGTEAFF. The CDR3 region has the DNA TGTGCCAGCAGCTCAGGGGTCGGCACTGAAGCTTTCTTT.

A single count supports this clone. The CDR3 DNA reads TGCGCCAGCAGCCTCGGGACTAGCGGGGGGGCCGGCACAGATACGCAGTATTTT. It specifies CASSLGTSGGAGTDTQYF. This chain connects TRBV5-1 to TRBJ2-3; 16 bases agree with TRBD2. Trimming removed 4 bases from V and 1 base from J; junction bases left unmatched: 6. CDR3 length: 18 residues. Germline CDR1 reads SGHRS; CDR2 reads YFSETQ.

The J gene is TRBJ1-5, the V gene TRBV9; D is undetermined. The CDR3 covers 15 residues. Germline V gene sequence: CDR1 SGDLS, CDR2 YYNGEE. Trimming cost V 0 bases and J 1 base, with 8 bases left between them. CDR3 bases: TGTGCCAGCAGCGTAGGAGGCGTCAGCAATCAGCCCCAGCATTTT. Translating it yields CASSVGGVSNQPQHF.

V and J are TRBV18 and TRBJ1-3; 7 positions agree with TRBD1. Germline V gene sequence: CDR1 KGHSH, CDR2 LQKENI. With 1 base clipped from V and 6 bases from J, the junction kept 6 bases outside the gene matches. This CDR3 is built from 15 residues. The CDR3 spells CASSPRQGLANTIYF. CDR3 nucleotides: TGTGCCAGCTCACCACGACAGGGCCTGGCAAACACCATATATTTT.